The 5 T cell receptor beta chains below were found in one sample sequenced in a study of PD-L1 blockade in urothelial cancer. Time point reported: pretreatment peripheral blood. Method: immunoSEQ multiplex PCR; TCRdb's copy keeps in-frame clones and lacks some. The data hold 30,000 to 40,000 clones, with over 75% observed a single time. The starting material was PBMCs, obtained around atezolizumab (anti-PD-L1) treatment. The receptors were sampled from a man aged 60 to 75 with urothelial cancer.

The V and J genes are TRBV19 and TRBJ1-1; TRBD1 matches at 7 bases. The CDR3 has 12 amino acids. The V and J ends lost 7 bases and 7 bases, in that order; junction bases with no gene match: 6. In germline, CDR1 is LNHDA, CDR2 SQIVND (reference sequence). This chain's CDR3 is CASTLTGFEAFF. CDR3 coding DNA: TGTGCCAGTACTCTGACAGGGTTTGAAGCTTTCTTT.

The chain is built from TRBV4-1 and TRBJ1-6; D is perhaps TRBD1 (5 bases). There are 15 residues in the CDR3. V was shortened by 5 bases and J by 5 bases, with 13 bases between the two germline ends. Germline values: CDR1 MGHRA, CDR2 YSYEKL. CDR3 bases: TGCGCCAGCAGCAGGGAAGGGGCAAATAATTCACCCCTCCACTTT. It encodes CASSREGANNSPLHF.

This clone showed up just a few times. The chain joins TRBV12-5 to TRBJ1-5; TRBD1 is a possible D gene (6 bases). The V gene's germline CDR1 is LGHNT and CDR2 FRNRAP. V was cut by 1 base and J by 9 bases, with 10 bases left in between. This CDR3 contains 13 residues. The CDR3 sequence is CASGLDGQRPQHF. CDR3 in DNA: TGTGCTAGTGGTTTGGACGGACAGCGGCCCCAGCATTTT.

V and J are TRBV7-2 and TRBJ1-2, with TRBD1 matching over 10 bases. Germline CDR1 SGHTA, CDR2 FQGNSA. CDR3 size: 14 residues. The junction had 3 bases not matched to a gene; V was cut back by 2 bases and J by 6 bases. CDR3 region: CASSLRGTGDGYTF. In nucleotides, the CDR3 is TGTGCCAGCAGCTTAAGAGGGACAGGGGATGGCTACACCTTC.

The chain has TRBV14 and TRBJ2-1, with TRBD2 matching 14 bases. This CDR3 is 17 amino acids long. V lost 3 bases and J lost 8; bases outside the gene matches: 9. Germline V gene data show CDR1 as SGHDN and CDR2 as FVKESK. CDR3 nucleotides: TGTGCCAGCAGCCACACATCGGAGGGACTAGCGGGAGATGAGCAGTTCTTC. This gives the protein CASSHTSEGLAGDEQFF.